The rows below give T cell receptor beta chains drawn from one sample of a study of neurological immune-mediated disorders. TCRdb ran MiXCR on the 5' RACE reads and lists one entry per CDR3 protein. Among 55,000 to 75,000 distinct CDR3 sequences listed, about 12% were seen once. The sample comprised PBMCs. The receptors come from a woman in her sixties or seventies with HTLV-1-associated myelopathy (HAM/TSP). CDR3s include the opening cysteine and the closing phenylalanine or tryptophan. D genes are given only for firm matches. Expanded clones get a size class; other rows say once, few or many, or leave the size out.

CDR3 protein: CASSPGLLTEAFF
CDR3 DNA: TGTGCCAGCAGTCCCGGGCTTCTTACTGAAGCTTTCTTT
D gene: NA
clone size: many
V gene: TRBV27
J gene: TRBJ1-1

CDR3 protein: CASSTSVMQGGTYEQYF
CDR3 DNA: TGCGCCAGCAGCACCTCAGTAATGCAGGGAGGAACCTACGAGCAGTACTTC
D gene: NA
clone size: many
V gene: TRBV4-1
J gene: TRBJ2-7

CDR3 protein: CASSDYNEQFF
CDR3 DNA: TGTGCCAGCAGTGACTACAATGAGCAGTTCTTC
D gene: NA
clone size: many
V gene: TRBV25-1
J gene: TRBJ2-1

CDR3 protein: CASSLELTGGRDTQYF
CDR3 DNA: TGTGCCAGCAGCTTGGAATTGACGGGAGGCAGAGATACGCAGTATTTT
D gene: TRBD2
clone size: many
V gene: TRBV5-5
J gene: TRBJ2-3

CDR3 protein: CASSPPSSYEQYF
CDR3 DNA: TGTGCCAGCTCACCACCGAGCTCCTACGAGCAGTACTTC
D gene: NA
clone size: NA
V gene: TRBV18
J gene: TRBJ2-7

CDR3 protein: CASSEPGNQETQYF
CDR3 DNA: TGTGCCAGCAGTGAACCCGGAAATCAAGAGACCCAGTACTTC
D gene: NA
clone size: few
V gene: TRBV25-1
J gene: TRBJ2-5

CDR3 protein: CASSVAGGPDTQYF
CDR3 DNA: TGTGCCAGCAGCGTAGCGGGAGGGCCGGATACGCAGTATTTT
D gene: TRBD2
clone size: many
V gene: TRBV9
J gene: TRBJ2-3

CDR3 protein: CSAREQGLGEQFF
CDR3 DNA: TGCAGTGCTAGAGAACAGGGGTTGGGTGAGCAGTTCTTC
D gene: TRBD1
clone size: many
V gene: TRBV20-1
J gene: TRBJ2-1

CDR3 protein: CSVEDYWREGTETQYF
CDR3 DNA: TGCAGCGTTGAAGATTACTGGCGGGAGGGCACGGAGACCCAGTACTTC
D gene: TRBD2
clone size: many
V gene: TRBV29-1
J gene: TRBJ2-5

CDR3 protein: CASSPGQVRFAEQFF
CDR3 DNA: TGTGCCAGCTCACCAGGGCAGGTGCGGTTCGCTGAGCAGTTCTTC
D gene: NA
clone size: many
V gene: TRBV18
J gene: TRBJ2-1

CDR3 protein: CASSLATADTQYF
CDR3 DNA: TGTGCCAGCAGCTTAGCGACGGCAGATACGCAGTATTTT
D gene: NA
clone size: many
V gene: TRBV7-9
J gene: TRBJ2-3

CDR3 protein: CSAKVAQSHNEQFF
CDR3 DNA: TGCAGTGCCAAGGTGGCCCAATCCCACAATGAGCAGTTCTTC
D gene: NA
clone size: many
V gene: TRBV20-1
J gene: TRBJ2-1

CDR3 protein: CASSLYTNTEAFF
CDR3 DNA: TGTGCCAGCAGCTTATATACGAACACTGAAGCTTTCTTT
D gene: NA
clone size: few
V gene: TRBV11-3
J gene: TRBJ1-1

CDR3 protein: CASSLRGSAFF
CDR3 DNA: TGTGCCAGCAGTTTAAGAGGTTCGGCTTTCTTT
D gene: NA
clone size: many
V gene: TRBV28
J gene: TRBJ1-1

CDR3 protein: CSPILTVNYGYTF
CDR3 DNA: TGCAGTCCTATCCTGACAGTTAACTATGGCTACACCTTC
D gene: NA
clone size: many
V gene: TRBV20-1
J gene: TRBJ1-2

CDR3 protein: CASSLRGKDTEAFF
CDR3 DNA: TGTGCCAGCAGCTTACGAGGGAAGGACACTGAAGCTTTCTTT
D gene: NA
clone size: many
V gene: TRBV7-2
J gene: TRBJ1-1

CDR3 protein: CSARDEGNIQYF
CDR3 DNA: TGCAGTGCTAGAGATGAGGGAAACATTCAGTACTTC
D gene: NA
clone size: few
V gene: TRBV20-1
J gene: TRBJ2-4

CDR3 protein: CSARTGAYNSPLHF
CDR3 DNA: TGCAGTGCACGAACGGGGGCCTATAATTCACCCCTCCACTTT
D gene: NA
clone size: many
V gene: TRBV20-1
J gene: TRBJ1-6

CDR3 protein: CASTAGVSYYEQYF
CDR3 DNA: TGTGCCAGCACGGCGGGAGTCTCCTACTACGAGCAGTACTTC
D gene: TRBD2
clone size: once
V gene: TRBV6-5
J gene: TRBJ2-7

CDR3 protein: CASGVLPQHF
CDR3 DNA: TGTGCCAGCGGGGTGCTTCCCCAGCATTTT
D gene: NA
clone size: many
V gene: TRBV6-5
J gene: TRBJ1-5

CDR3 protein: CASSLSGGSSGQFF
CDR3 DNA: TGTGCCAGCAGTTTATCGGGCGGGAGTTCAGGGCAGTTCTTC
D gene: TRBD2
clone size: many
V gene: TRBV28
J gene: TRBJ2-1

CDR3 protein: CASSPTGGVEFF
CDR3 DNA: TGTGCCAGCAGTCCAACAGGGGGCGTGGAGTTCTTC
D gene: TRBD1
clone size: NA
V gene: TRBV12-3/TRBV12-4
J gene: TRBJ2-1

CDR3 protein: CATSENPRTGGRETQYF
CDR3 DNA: TGTGCCACCAGTGAGAATCCCCGGACAGGGGGCCGAGAGACCCAGTACTTC
D gene: TRBD1
clone size: many
V gene: TRBV24-1
J gene: TRBJ2-5

CDR3 protein: CASSSGIEDSPLHF
CDR3 DNA: TGCGCCAGCAGTTCAGGGATTGAGGATTCACCCCTCCACTTT
D gene: NA
clone size: many
V gene: TRBV5-1
J gene: TRBJ1-6

CDR3 protein: CSARDVGGLNTEAFF
CDR3 DNA: TGCAGTGCTAGAGATGTGGGCGGATTGAACACTGAAGCTTTCTTT
D gene: NA
clone size: many
V gene: TRBV20-1
J gene: TRBJ1-1

CDR3 protein: CSATGSWGADTQYF
CDR3 DNA: TGCAGTGCTACCGGGAGCTGGGGCGCAGATACGCAGTATTTT
D gene: NA
clone size: NA
V gene: TRBV20-1
J gene: TRBJ2-3

CDR3 protein: CSVEAGGYEQYF
CDR3 DNA: TGCAGCGTTGAGGCGGGAGGGTACGAGCAGTACTTC
D gene: TRBD2
clone size: many
V gene: TRBV29-1
J gene: TRBJ2-7

CDR3 protein: CASSQTHASGMSYEQYF
CDR3 DNA: TGTGCCAGCAGCCAGACACATGCTAGCGGGATGTCCTACGAGCAGTACTTC
D gene: TRBD2
clone size: few
V gene: TRBV3-1
J gene: TRBJ2-7

CDR3 protein: CASSPHVGTSVSYNEQFF
CDR3 DNA: TGTGCCAGCAGCCCTCACGTAGGGACTAGTGTCTCCTACAATGAGCAGTTCTTC
D gene: TRBD2
clone size: many
V gene: TRBV7-9
J gene: TRBJ2-1

CDR3 protein: CASSQKDRQETQYF
CDR3 DNA: TGCGCCAGCAGCCAAAAGGACAGGCAAGAGACCCAGTACTTC
D gene: TRBD1
clone size: many
V gene: TRBV4-1
J gene: TRBJ2-5

CDR3 protein: CASSWGEDRGLEQYF
CDR3 DNA: TGCGCCAGCAGCTGGGGGGAAGACAGGGGGCTCGAGCAGTACTTC
D gene: TRBD1
clone size: many
V gene: TRBV5-1
J gene: TRBJ2-7

CDR3 protein: CASSLDPDTQYF
CDR3 DNA: TGTGCCAGCAGCTTAGATCCAGATACGCAGTATTTT
D gene: NA
clone size: many
V gene: TRBV11-2
J gene: TRBJ2-3

CDR3 protein: CASSLEPLGYGYTF
CDR3 DNA: TGTGCCAGCAGCTTAGAACCCCTGGGCTATGGCTACACCTTC
D gene: NA
clone size: many
V gene: TRBV7-2
J gene: TRBJ1-2

CDR3 protein: CSARGLAGHEQYF
CDR3 DNA: TGCAGTGCTAGAGGGCTAGCGGGACACGAGCAGTACTTC
D gene: TRBD2
clone size: many
V gene: TRBV20-1
J gene: TRBJ2-7

CDR3 protein: CATSSRGVSPLHF
CDR3 DNA: TGTGCCACCAGCAGTAGAGGAGTTTCACCCCTCCACTTT
D gene: NA
clone size: many
V gene: TRBV15
J gene: TRBJ1-6

CDR3 protein: CASSLEGGGGNTIYF
CDR3 DNA: TGTGCCAGCAGCTTAGAAGGTGGAGGAGGAAACACCATATATTTT
D gene: NA
clone size: many
V gene: TRBV7-8
J gene: TRBJ1-3

CDR3 protein: CASSPRTRRDTEAFF
CDR3 DNA: TGTGCCAGCAGTCCCAGGACCAGGCGCGACACTGAAGCTTTCTTT
D gene: NA
clone size: NA
V gene: TRBV6-5
J gene: TRBJ1-1

CDR3 protein: CSASSGTGSSGANVLTF
CDR3 DNA: TGCAGTGCTAGTTCGGGGACAGGATCCTCTGGGGCCAACGTCCTGACTTTC
D gene: TRBD1
clone size: many
V gene: TRBV20-1
J gene: TRBJ2-6

CDR3 protein: CSVEGVRDRGNEQFF
CDR3 DNA: TGCAGCGTTGAGGGGGTCCGGGACAGAGGGAATGAGCAGTTCTTC
D gene: TRBD1
clone size: many
V gene: TRBV29-1
J gene: TRBJ2-1

CDR3 protein: CASSPFGKGAGETQYF
CDR3 DNA: TGTGCCAGCAGCCCCTTCGGAAAGGGGGCAGGGGAGACCCAGTACTTC
D gene: TRBD1
clone size: many
V gene: TRBV11-2
J gene: TRBJ2-5

CDR3 protein: CASSRQGYYEQYF
CDR3 DNA: TGTGCCAGCAGCCGACAGGGATACTACGAGCAGTACTTC
D gene: TRBD1
clone size: NA
V gene: TRBV3-1
J gene: TRBJ2-7

CDR3 protein: CASSLAGISGASRYEQYF
CDR3 DNA: TGTGCCAGCAGCTTAGCGGGGATTAGCGGGGCATCGAGATACGAGCAGTACTTC
D gene: TRBD2
clone size: many
V gene: TRBV7-8
J gene: TRBJ2-7

CDR3 protein: CASSKGGTGGLPENTIYF
CDR3 DNA: TGTGCCAGCAGCAAAGGGGGGACAGGGGGCCTCCCGGAGAACACCATATATTTT
D gene: NA
clone size: many
V gene: TRBV21-1
J gene: TRBJ1-3

CDR3 protein: CASSTTTGGNSPLHF
CDR3 DNA: TGTGCCAGCAGCACTACAACAGGGGGTAATTCACCCCTCCACTTT
D gene: TRBD1
clone size: many
V gene: TRBV12-3/TRBV12-4
J gene: TRBJ1-6

CDR3 protein: CASSGETGSYNEQFF
CDR3 DNA: TGTGCCAGCAGCGGGGAGACAGGCTCCTACAATGAGCAGTTCTTC
D gene: NA
clone size: many
V gene: TRBV5-4
J gene: TRBJ2-1

CDR3 protein: CASSLVTRAGGVPNEQFF
CDR3 DNA: TGTGCCAGCAGCTTAGTTACACGGGCGGGAGGGGTCCCTAATGAGCAGTTCTTC
D gene: TRBD2
clone size: many
V gene: TRBV7-8
J gene: TRBJ2-1

CDR3 protein: CASSPQIQTGSSDTQYF
CDR3 DNA: TGTGCCAGCAGCCCACAAATACAGACAGGGAGCTCAGATACGCAGTATTTT
D gene: TRBD1
clone size: many
V gene: TRBV5-5
J gene: TRBJ2-3

CDR3 protein: CASSRVTAGSTVTNEKLFF
CDR3 DNA: TGTGCCAGCAGCCGGGTAACTGCGGGGTCTACAGTAACTAATGAAAAACTGTTTTTT
D gene: NA
clone size: many
V gene: TRBV7-9
J gene: TRBJ1-4

CDR3 protein: CASSLGTGYTF
CDR3 DNA: TGTGCCAGCAGTTTGGGGACCGGCTACACCTTC
D gene: NA
clone size: medium-sized
V gene: TRBV12-3/TRBV12-4
J gene: TRBJ1-2

CDR3 protein: CASSMRGPGKGTGELFF
CDR3 DNA: TGTGCCAGCAGCATGAGGGGTCCAGGGAAGGGCACCGGGGAGCTGTTTTTT
D gene: NA
clone size: many
V gene: TRBV5-5
J gene: TRBJ2-2

CDR3 protein: CASTPAPHYNEQFF
CDR3 DNA: TGTGCCAGCACCCCCGCGCCTCACTACAATGAGCAGTTCTTC
D gene: NA
clone size: many
V gene: TRBV12-3/TRBV12-4
J gene: TRBJ2-1

CDR3 protein: CASSLRGAYEQFF
CDR3 DNA: TGCGCCAGCAGCTTGAGGGGGGCCTATGAGCAGTTCTTC
D gene: NA
clone size: many
V gene: TRBV5-1
J gene: TRBJ2-1

CDR3 protein: CASSRGGRTPQYEQYF
CDR3 DNA: TGTGCCAGCAGCCGGGGCGGGAGAACCCCCCAGTACGAGCAGTACTTC
D gene: TRBD2
clone size: many
V gene: TRBV3-1
J gene: TRBJ2-7

CDR3 protein: CASSLTGRARNTGELFF
CDR3 DNA: TGTGCCAGCAGTTTAACTGGGAGGGCCAGGAACACCGGGGAGCTGTTTTTT
D gene: TRBD2
clone size: many
V gene: TRBV27
J gene: TRBJ2-2

CDR3 protein: CSARGLADYTYTQSF
CDR3 DNA: TGCAGTGCTAGGGGACTAGCGGATTACACATATACGCAGTCTTTT
D gene: TRBD2
clone size: NA
V gene: TRBV20-1
J gene: TRBJ2-3